These 12 T cell receptor beta chains share one sample of origin, sequenced in a study of cytomegalovirus exposure and HLA in healthy donors (dated by TCRdb to about 2017). Receptors were amplified or captured by the immunoSEQ multiplex PCR assay. The multiplex PCR relied on a mix of 60 forward primers for TCR Vbeta segments and 13 reverse primers for TCR Jbeta segments. In its TCRdb copy, this immuneACCESS table keeps in-frame sequences only and misses some clones. Where compared with another copy, unresolved V genes explain less than half of these, and the others have no known cause. For this sample the table gives under 150,000 clones, of which approximately 85% were detected only once. The ten top clones hold 6% to 8% of the sample. Sequenced sample: PBMCs. The source is a woman aged 25-40 years in good health and CMV-seropositive.

The V call is TRBV2, the J call TRBJ1-4, with a tentative D call TRBD1 (5 bases). Trimming shortened V by 8 bases and J by 2 bases, and 18 bases separated the two germline ends. The CDR3 sequence is 16 residues long. From germline, CDR1 is SNHLY and CDR2 FYNNEI. The CDR3 DNA is TGTGCCAGCGGACCGGGACTCCTGGGGACTAATGAAAAACTGTTTTTT. It yields the protein CASGPGLLGTNEKLFF.

This sequence joins TRBV27 and TRBJ2-7, with a weak D call TRBD1 (8 bases). Per the germline V gene, CDR1 is MNHEY and CDR2 is SMNVEV (reference sequence). Trimming took 4 bases from V and 6 from J, leaving 19 bases between them. This CDR3 is built from 15 residues. In DNA, the CDR3 is TGTGCCAGCAGTTCCCTACAGGGGGGGTTGGGCGAGCAGTACTTC. Residues: CASSSLQGGLGEQYF.

The V call is TRBV28, the J call TRBJ2-7; maybe TRBD2 (5 bases). Germline V gene sequence: CDR1 MDHEN, CDR2 SYDVKM. V was shortened by 5 bases and J by 3 bases, with 17 bases between the two germline ends. The CDR3 extends over 15 amino acids. In DNA, the CDR3 is TGTGCCAGCAGTGCCCTCGAGGCCGGAGGCTACGAGCAGTACTTC. Translating gives CASSALEAGGYEQYF.

The chain employs TRBV30 and TRBJ2-5, with D possibly matching TRBD2 (7 bases). There are 13 residues in the CDR3. The germline V gene encodes CDR1 GTSNPN and CDR2 SVGIG (reference sequence). Trimming took off 0 bases at V and 4 bases at J, with 9 bases between the two ends. The CDR3 region has the DNA TGTGCCTGGAGTGTGGGGGGGGCAGAGACCCAGTACTTC. It codes for CAWSVGGAETQYF.

The chain is built from TRBV9 and TRBJ2-7; maybe TRBD2 (5 bases). V was trimmed by 2 bases and J by 3 bases, leaving 12 bases between them. There are 14 residues in the CDR3. Germline CDR1 SGDLS, CDR2 YYNGEE. CDR3 DNA: TGTGCCAGCAGCGTGTCTAACAGCGGCTACGAGCAGTACTTC. It translates to CASSVSNSGYEQYF.

The chain joins TRBV25-1 to TRBJ2-7, with TRBD1 matching over 7 bases. Trimming at V came to 4 bases and at J to 12 bases, leaving 6 bases not matched to a gene. Per germline, CDR1 MGHDK and CDR2 SYGVNS. This CDR3 is built from 11 residues. DNA for the CDR3: TGTGCCAGCAGTGCACGGGACAGCCTGTACTTC. It codes for CASSARDSLYF.

This clone appeared a few times. The genes are TRBV2 and TRBJ1-5; D possibly corresponds to TRBD1 (6 bases). V was pared by 8 bases and J by 4 bases, with 6 bases between. This CDR3 region has 11 residues. Per germline, CDR1 SNHLY and CDR2 FYNNEI. The CDR3: CASGQNQPQHF. The CDR3 DNA is TGTGCCAGCGGACAGAATCAGCCCCAGCATTTT.

The chain couples TRBV10-2 to TRBJ2-3; D is possibly TRBD2 (5 bases). Germline V gene data show CDR1 as WSHSY and CDR2 as SAAADI. The CDR3 totals 15 residues. The V end lost 2 bases, the J end lost 1 base, and 10 bases lay between the germline ends. DNA for the CDR3: TGCGCCAGCAGTGAGCCCAGCGGCCGCACAGATACGCAGTATTTT. Protein product: CASSEPSGRTDTQYF.

This clone was seen a few times. The chain couples TRBV25-1 to TRBJ1-1, with D unresolved. The CDR3 loop spans 13 amino acids. Germline V gene data show CDR1 as MGHDK and CDR2 as SYGVNS. V lost 8 bases, J lost 3 bases, and 13 bases lay in between. The CDR3 nucleotides read TGTGCCAGCGCTACAGTACTTTACACTGAAGCTTTCTTT. Translating it yields CASATVLYTEAFF.

The V call is TRBV28, the J call TRBJ2-5; 15 bases agree with TRBD2. CDR1 MDHEN and CDR2 SYDVKM come from the germline V gene. This CDR3 spans 17 amino acids. J was trimmed by 5 bases and V by 6 bases; bases with no gene match: 10. Written as DNA, the CDR3 is TGTGCCAGCAGCCCTGGACTAGCGGGGGGGTGGGGTGAGACCCAGTACTTC. Its protein product is CASSPGLAGGWGETQYF.

J is TRBJ2-3 and V is TRBV28; 9 positions agree with TRBD1. CDR3 length equals 14 residues. The V segment lost 6 bases and the J segment 1 base; nucleotides outside the gene matches: 2. The germline CDR1 and CDR2 sequences are MDHEN and SYDVKM. CDR3 sequence (DNA): TGTGCCAGCAGGCGGACAGGGGGCACAGATACGCAGTATTTT. It specifies CASRRTGGTDTQYF.

The rearrangement uses TRBV18 and TRBJ2-3; TRBD2 matches at 10 bases. The V segment lost 3 bases and the J segment 0 bases; nucleotides outside the gene matches: 3. The CDR3 length is 16 residues. Germline CDR1 KGHSH, CDR2 LQKENI. The DNA for the CDR3 is TGTGCCAGCTCACCGCAACTAGCGGGGAGCACAGATACGCAGTATTTT. This translates into CASSPQLAGSTDTQYF.